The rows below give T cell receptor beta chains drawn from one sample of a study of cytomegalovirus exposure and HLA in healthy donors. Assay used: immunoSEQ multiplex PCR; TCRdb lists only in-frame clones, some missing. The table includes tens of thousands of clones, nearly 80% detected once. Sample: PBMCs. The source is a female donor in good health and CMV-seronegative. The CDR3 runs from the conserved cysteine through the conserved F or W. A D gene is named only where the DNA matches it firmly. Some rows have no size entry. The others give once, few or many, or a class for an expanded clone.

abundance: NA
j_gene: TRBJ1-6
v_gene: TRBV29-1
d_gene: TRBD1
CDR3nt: TGCAGCGTTTGTGACAGGGAAGATTCACCCCTCCACTTT
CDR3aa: CSVCDREDSPLHF

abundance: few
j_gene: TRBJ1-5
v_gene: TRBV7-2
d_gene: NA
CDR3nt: TGTGCCAGCAGCTTGGCCTTGAATCAGCCCCAGCATTTT
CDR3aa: CASSLALNQPQHF

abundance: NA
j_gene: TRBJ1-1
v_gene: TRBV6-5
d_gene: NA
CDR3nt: TGTGCCAGCACGCGAGGGGGTTCGAACACTGAAGCTTTCTTT
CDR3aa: CASTRGGSNTEAFF

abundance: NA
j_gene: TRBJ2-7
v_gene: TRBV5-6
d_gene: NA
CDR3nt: TGTGCCAGCAGCTTGGCGGGAAGAGCCTCCTACGAGCAGTACTTC
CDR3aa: CASSLAGRASYEQYF

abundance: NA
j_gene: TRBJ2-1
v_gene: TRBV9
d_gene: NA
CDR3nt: TGTGCCAGCAGCGTAGAGGGGTACAATGAGCAGTTCTTC
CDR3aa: CASSVEGYNEQFF

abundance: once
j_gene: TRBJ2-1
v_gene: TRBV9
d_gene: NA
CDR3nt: TGTGCCAGCAGGGGGACATCAGCAAATGAGCAGTTCTTC
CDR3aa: CASRGTSANEQFF

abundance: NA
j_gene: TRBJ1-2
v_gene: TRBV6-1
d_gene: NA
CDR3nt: TGTGCCAGCAGTGCACAGGTCCGTGGCTACACCTTC
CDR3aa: CASSAQVRGYTF

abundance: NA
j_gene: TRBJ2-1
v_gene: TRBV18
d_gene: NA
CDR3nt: TGTGCCAGCTCACCACCCGCTTTAGGTCGCGGTGAGCAGTTCTTC
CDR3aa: CASSPPALGRGEQFF

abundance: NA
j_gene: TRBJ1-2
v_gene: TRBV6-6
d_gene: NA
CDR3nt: TGTGCCAGCAGTTCCCCCCAGAACTATGGCTACACCTTC
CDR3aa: CASSSPQNYGYTF

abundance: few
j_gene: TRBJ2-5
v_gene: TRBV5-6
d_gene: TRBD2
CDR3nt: TGTGCCAGCAGCCCGAGCGGGGGGGTCCAGGAGACCCAGTACTTC
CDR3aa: CASSPSGGVQETQYF

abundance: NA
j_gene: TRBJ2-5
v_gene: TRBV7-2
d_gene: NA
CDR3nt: TGTGCCAGCAGCTTGGGGGGAATGAAGACCCAGTACTTC
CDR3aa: CASSLGGMKTQYF

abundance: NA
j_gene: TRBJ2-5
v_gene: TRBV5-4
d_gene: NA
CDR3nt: TGTGCCAGCAGCTTGGCCGGTATGGAGACCCAGTACTTC
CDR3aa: CASSLAGMETQYF

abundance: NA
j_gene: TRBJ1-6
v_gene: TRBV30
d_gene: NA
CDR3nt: TGTGCCTGGAGCCAGGACAGTACGAATTCACCCCTCCACTTT
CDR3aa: CAWSQDSTNSPLHF

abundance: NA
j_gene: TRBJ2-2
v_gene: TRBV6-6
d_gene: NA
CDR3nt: TGTGCCAGCAGTTATATTGGAGACACCGGGGAGCTGTTTTTT
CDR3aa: CASSYIGDTGELFF

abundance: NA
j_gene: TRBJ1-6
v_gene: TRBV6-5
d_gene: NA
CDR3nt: TGTGCCAGCAATAGAAACGGGGATGCTAATTCACCCCTCCACTTT
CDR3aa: CASNRNGDANSPLHF

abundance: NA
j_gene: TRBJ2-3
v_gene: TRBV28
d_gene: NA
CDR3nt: TGTGCCAGCAGTTTCTTCGACAACCCAGATACGCAGTATTTT
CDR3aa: CASSFFDNPDTQYF

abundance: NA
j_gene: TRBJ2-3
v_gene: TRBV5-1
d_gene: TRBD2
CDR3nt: TGCGCCAGCAGCCCGGGGGGAGGGAAGACTGATACGCAGTATTTT
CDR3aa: CASSPGGGKTDTQYF

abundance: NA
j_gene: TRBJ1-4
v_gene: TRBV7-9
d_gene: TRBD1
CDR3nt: TGTGCCAGCAGCTTGGGACAGGGCTCTGAAAAACTGTTTTTT
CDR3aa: CASSLGQGSEKLFF

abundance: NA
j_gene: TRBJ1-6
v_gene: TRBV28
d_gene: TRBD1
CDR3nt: TGTGCCAGCAGACCCGACAGGGAATCACCCCTCAACTTT
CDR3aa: CASRPDRESPLNF

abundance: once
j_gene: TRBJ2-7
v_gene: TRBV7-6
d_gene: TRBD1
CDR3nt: TGTGCCAGCAGTAAGGGACAGTCCTACGAGCAGTACTTC
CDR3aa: CASSKGQSYEQYF

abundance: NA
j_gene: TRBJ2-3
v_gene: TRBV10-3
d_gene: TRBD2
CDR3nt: TGTGCCACCCTAGCGGGGACCTACACAGATACGCAGTATTTT
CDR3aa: CATLAGTYTDTQYF

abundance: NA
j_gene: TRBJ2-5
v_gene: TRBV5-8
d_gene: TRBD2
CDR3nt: TGTGCCAGCAGCTTGAAGCGGGGGGGCGTGAGTGAGACCCAGTACTTC
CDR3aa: CASSLKRGGVSETQYF

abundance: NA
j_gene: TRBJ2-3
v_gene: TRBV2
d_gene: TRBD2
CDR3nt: TGTGCCGCCCAGGGCCCCCTAGCGGTAGTCACAGATACGCAGTATTTT
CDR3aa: CAAQGPLAVVTDTQYF

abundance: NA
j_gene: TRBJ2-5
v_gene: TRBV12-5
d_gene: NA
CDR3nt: TGTGCTAGTGGTTCGCCCAGACTGCAAGAGACCCAGTACTTC
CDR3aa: CASGSPRLQETQYF

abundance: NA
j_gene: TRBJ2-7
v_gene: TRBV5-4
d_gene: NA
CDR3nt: TGTGCCACCGCCCCGGGCAGGGGGGCCTACGAGCAGTACTTC
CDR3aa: CATAPGRGAYEQYF

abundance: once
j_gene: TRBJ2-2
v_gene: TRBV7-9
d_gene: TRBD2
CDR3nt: TGTGCCAGCAGCCCCCCAGGACTAGCGGCCGCCGGGGAGCTGTTTTTT
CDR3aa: CASSPPGLAAAGELFF

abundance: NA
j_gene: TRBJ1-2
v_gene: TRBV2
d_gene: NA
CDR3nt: TGTGCCAGCAGGGGGGGGACCTTCAACTATGGCTACACCTTC
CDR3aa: CASRGGTFNYGYTF

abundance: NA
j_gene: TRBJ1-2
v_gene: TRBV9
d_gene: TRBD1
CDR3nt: TGTGCCAGCAGCGTGCGGGACAGCTCCTCCTATGGCTACACCTTC
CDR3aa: CASSVRDSSSYGYTF

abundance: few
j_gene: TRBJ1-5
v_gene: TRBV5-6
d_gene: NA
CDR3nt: TGTGCCAGCAGCTTGGCCTCGGGTAGCAGCAATCAGCCCCAGCATTTT
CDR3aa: CASSLASGSSNQPQHF

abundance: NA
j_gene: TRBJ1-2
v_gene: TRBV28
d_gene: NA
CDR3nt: TGTGCCAGCACGGGGGGCCGGGTCTATGGCTACACCTTC
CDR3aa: CASTGGRVYGYTF

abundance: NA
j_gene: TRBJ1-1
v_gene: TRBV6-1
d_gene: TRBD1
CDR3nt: TGTGCCAGCAGTGAAGCGGGACAGGGCCTGAACACTGAAGCTTTCTTT
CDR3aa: CASSEAGQGLNTEAFF

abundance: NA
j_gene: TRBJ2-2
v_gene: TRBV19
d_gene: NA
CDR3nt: TGTGCCAGTAGTACTAGTGGGGGGACCGGGGAGCTGTTTTTT
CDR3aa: CASSTSGGTGELFF

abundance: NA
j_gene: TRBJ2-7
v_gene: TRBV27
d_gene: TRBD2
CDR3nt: TGTGCCAGCAGTCGAGGGGGGACTAGGGCCTACGAGCAGTACTTC
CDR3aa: CASSRGGTRAYEQYF

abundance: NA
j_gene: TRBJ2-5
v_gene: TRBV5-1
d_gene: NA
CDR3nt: TGCGCCAGCAGCCGGAACAGGGAAGAGACCCAGTACTTC
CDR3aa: CASSRNREETQYF

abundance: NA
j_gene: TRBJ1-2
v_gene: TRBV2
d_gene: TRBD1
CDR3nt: TGTGCCAGCAGACTACAGGGGGCGCCGGATGGCTACACCTTC
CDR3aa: CASRLQGAPDGYTF

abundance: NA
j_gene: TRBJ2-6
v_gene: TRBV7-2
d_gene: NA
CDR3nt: TGTGCCAGCAGCACCCAGGGAACTGGGGCCAACGTCCTGACTTTC
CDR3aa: CASSTQGTGANVLTF

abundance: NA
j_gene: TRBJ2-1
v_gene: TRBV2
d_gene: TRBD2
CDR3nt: TGTGCCAGCAGTTCCGGGACTAGCGGGAAGAATGAGCAGTTCTTC
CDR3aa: CASSSGTSGKNEQFF

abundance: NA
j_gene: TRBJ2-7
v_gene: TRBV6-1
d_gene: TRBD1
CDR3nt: TGTGCCGGACAGGGCTCCTACGAGCAGTACTTC
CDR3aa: CAGQGSYEQYF

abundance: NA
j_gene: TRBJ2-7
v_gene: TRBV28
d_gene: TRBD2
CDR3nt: TGTGCCAGCAGTTCCTCAGCGGGAGGGCCCTACGAGCAGTACTTC
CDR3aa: CASSSSAGGPYEQYF

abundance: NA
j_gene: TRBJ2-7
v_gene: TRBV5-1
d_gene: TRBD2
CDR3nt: TGCGCCAGCAGCACCGGACTAGCGGGAGGAACCTACGAGCAGTACTTC
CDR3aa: CASSTGLAGGTYEQYF

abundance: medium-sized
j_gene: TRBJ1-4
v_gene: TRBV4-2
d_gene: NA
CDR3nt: TGTGCCAGCAGCCCCGATCCTCCGGGGCAGGGAGGTGAAAAACTGTTTTTT
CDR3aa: CASSPDPPGQGGEKLFF

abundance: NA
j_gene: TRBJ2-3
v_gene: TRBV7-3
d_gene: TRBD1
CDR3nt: TGTGCCAGCAGCTCGGACAGGGTCAGCACAGATACGCAGTATTTT
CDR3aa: CASSSDRVSTDTQYF

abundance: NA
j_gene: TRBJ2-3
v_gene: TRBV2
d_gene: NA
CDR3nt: TGTGCCAGCAGCGTCAACGGACAGAGCACAGATACGCAGTATTTT
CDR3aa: CASSVNGQSTDTQYF

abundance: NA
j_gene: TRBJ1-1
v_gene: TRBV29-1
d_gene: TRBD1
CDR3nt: TGCAGCGTTGCCCCACAGGGGGTGCTAAACACTGAAGCTTTCTTT
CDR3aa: CSVAPQGVLNTEAFF

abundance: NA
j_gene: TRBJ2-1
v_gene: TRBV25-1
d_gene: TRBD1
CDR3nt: TGTGCCAGCAGTGACAGGGGGCCGTACAATGAGCAGTTCTTC
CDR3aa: CASSDRGPYNEQFF

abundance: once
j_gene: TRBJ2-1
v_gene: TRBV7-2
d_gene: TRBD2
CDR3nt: TGTGCCAGCAGGGCAACTAGCGGGATTCACAATGAGCAGTTCTTC
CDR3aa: CASRATSGIHNEQFF

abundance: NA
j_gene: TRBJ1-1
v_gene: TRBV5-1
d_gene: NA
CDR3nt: TGCGCCAGCAGCTTGGAGCGGGGAGGGGGGGACACTGAAGCTTTCTTT
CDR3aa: CASSLERGGGDTEAFF

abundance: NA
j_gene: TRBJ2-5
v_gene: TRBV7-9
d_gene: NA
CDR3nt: TGTGCCAGCAGCAAAGTCAGAGAGACCCAGTACTTC
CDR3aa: CASSKVRETQYF

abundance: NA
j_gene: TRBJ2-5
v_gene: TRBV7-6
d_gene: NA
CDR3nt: TGTGCCAGCAGCTCGAGTCTGGAGAAGAAAGAGACCCAGTACTTC
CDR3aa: CASSSSLEKKETQYF

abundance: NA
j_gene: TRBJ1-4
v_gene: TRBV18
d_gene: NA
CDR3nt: TGTGCCAGCTCGCCAACCCGGGGAACAACTAATGAAAAACTGTTTTTT
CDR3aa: CASSPTRGTTNEKLFF

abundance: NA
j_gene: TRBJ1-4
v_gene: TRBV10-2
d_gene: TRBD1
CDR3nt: TGCGCCAGCAGTGAAAGGTTGGGGGCAGGGGGCGGTGAAAAACTGTTTTTT
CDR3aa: CASSERLGAGGGEKLFF

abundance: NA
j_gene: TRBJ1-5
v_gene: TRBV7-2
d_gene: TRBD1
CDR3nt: TGTGCCAGCAGTCCCGACAGGGGGCGTAATCAGCCCCAGCATTTT
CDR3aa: CASSPDRGRNQPQHF

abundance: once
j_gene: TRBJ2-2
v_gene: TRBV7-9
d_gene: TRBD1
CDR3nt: TGTGCCAGCAGCCGAGGGGGCTTGAACACCGGGGAGCTGTTTTTT
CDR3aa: CASSRGGLNTGELFF

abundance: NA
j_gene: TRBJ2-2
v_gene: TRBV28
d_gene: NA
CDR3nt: TGTGCCAGCAGTTTAGGGGGCAGAAACACCGGGGAGCTGTTTTTT
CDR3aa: CASSLGGRNTGELFF

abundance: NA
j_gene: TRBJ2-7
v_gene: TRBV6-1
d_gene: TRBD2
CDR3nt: TGTGCCAGCAGTGAGGGACTAGCGGGGTATGAGCAGTACTTC
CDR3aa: CASSEGLAGYEQYF

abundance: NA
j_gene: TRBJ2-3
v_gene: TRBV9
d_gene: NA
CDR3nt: TGTGCCAGCAGCGTAGCTGCAGATACGCAGTATTTT
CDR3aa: CASSVAADTQYF

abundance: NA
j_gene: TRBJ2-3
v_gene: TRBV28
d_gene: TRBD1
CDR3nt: TGTGCCAGCAGTCGCAGGGGGACCCTCACAGATACGCAGTATTTT
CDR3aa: CASSRRGTLTDTQYF

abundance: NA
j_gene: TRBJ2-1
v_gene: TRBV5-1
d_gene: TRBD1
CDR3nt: TGCGCCAGCAGCTTGGCCGGACAGGGCTACAATGAGCAGTTCTTC
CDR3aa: CASSLAGQGYNEQFF